The present T cell receptor beta chain was sequenced within a study of identical twins. The V and J ends lost 4 bases and 3 bases respectively, with 7 bases between them. The length of the CDR3 is 13 residues. The germline gives CDR1 SGHRS, CDR2 YFSETQ. This clonotype was detected ten times or more. One entry per CDR3 protein, called by TCRdb with MiXCR from the 5' RACE reads. The sample consists of around 280,000 distinct CDR3 sequences, under 9% of them appearing once. A further study also used this sample, focusing on yellow fever vaccine responses in identical twins.

The V gene is TRBV5-1, the J gene TRBJ2-2, with a tentative D call TRBD2 (6 bases). The sequenced sample consisted of memory (CD45RO+) T cells sorted from blood. This TCR came from a woman younger than 35 in good health. The CDR3 DNA is TGCGCCAGCAGCCCGGGAGACACCGGGGAGCTGTTTTTT. Encoded protein: CASSPGDTGELFF.